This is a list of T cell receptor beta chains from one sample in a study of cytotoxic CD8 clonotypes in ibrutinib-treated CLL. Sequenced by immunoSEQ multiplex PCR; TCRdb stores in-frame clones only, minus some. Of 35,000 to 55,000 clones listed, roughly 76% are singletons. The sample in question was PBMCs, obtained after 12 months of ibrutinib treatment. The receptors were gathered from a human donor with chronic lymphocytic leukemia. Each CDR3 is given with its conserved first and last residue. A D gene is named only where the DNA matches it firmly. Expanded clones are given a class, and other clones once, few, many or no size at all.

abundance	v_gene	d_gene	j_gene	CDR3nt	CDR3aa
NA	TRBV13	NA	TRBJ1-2	TGTGCCAGCAGCTACGGACAGCCCGGCTATGGCTACACCTTC	CASSYGQPGYGYTF
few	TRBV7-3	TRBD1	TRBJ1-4	TGTGCCAGCAGCTTACAACTAGCCAGGGGGCATGGAAAACTGTTTTTT	CASSLQLARGHGKLFF
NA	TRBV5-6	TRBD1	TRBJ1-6	TGTGCCAGCAGCCCGTGGGACAGGGTGAGTTCACCCCTCCACTTT	CASSPWDRVSSPLHF
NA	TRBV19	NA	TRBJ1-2	TGTGCCAGTAGTTGGGGCCTGAACTTTAACTATGGCTACACCTTC	CASSWGLNFNYGYTF
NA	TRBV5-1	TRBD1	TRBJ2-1	TGCGCCAGCAGCCCGGACAGGGGGCGCCTTAGTGAGCAGTTCTTC	CASSPDRGRLSEQFF
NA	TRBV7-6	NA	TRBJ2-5	TGTGCCAGCAGCCGGTCGGTGGGTGAGACCCAGTACTTC	CASSRSVGETQYF
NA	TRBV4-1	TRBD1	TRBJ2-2	TGCGCCAGCAGCCCTCGGGACAGGGGTGTGCCCGGGGAGCTGTTTTTT	CASSPRDRGVPGELFF
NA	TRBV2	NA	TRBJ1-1	TGTGCCAGCAGTGAATTGGGGGGGCTGAACACTGAAGCTTTCTTT	CASSELGGLNTEAFF
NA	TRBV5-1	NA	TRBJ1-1	TGCGCCAGCAGCTTGGTGACCCCGCGGAGCACTGAAGCTTTCTTT	CASSLVTPRSTEAFF
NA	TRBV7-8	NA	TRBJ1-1	TGTGCCAGCAGACCAACTACAGGGGAAGCTTTCTTT	CASRPTTGEAFF
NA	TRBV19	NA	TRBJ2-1	TGTGCCAGTGGGGTCGTACGGGAAGACAATGAGCAGTTCTTC	CASGVVREDNEQFF
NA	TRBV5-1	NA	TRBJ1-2	TGCGCCAGCAGCGCACAGAGTAACTATGGCTACACCTTC	CASSAQSNYGYTF
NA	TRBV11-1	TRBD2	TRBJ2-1	TGTGCCAGCAGCATCACCGGGGGGGCCCTTGTAGGCTCCTACAATGAGCAGTTCTTC	CASSITGGALVGSYNEQFF
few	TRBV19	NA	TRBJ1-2	TGTGCCAGTAGATCCGCGGAGACAGTCAGTCCTCCACCCTATGGCTACACCTTC	CASRSAETVSPPPYGYTF
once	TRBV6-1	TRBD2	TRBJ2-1	TGTGCCAGCAGTGGGCTAGCGGGGGTAGTCGATGAGCAGTTCTTC	CASSGLAGVVDEQFF
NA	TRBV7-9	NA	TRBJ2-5	TGTGCCAGCAGCCACCCTTTAGGGTTCGAGACCCAGTACTTC	CASSHPLGFETQYF
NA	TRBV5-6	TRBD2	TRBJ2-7	TGTGCCAGCAGAAGACTAGCGGGGGGATCCTACGAGCAGTACTTC	CASRRLAGGSYEQYF
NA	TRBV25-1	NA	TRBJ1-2	TGTGCCAGCAGTGAAGGGGGGTCAGGGGTTTGGGGTGGCTACACCTTC	CASSEGGSGVWGGYTF